One and the same sample provided the 20 T cell receptor beta chains below, sequenced in a study of blood T cells in healthy people across ages. Together with a sample-barcoded 5' primer, a J-beta primer mix was included in a second PCR lasting roughly 6 to 12 cycles. One entry per CDR3 protein, called by TCRdb with MiXCR from the 5' RACE reads. The table records more than 750,000 distinct CDR3 sequences, just under 30% of them present only once. These records were also assigned to another study, of T cells of mothers and their children.

Input material: blood. These receptors all come from a woman in her forties in good health.

The chain joins TRBV5-1 to TRBJ2-1; TRBD2 agrees at 9 bases. Germline CDR1 is SGHRS and CDR2 is YFSETQ. Germline trimming cut 4 bases from V and 4 bases from J; bases unmatched to any gene: 12. This CDR3 comprises 17 residues. The CDR3 coding sequence is TGCGCCAGCAGCCCGGGGACTAGCTTTTCCGTTTACAATGAGCAGTTCTTC. Translating gives CASSPGTSFSVYNEQFF.

In this sample, this clonotype turned up many times. This chain uses TRBV29-1 with TRBJ2-7; tentatively, D is TRBD1 (6 bases). There are 16 residues in the CDR3. The germline V gene encodes CDR1 SQVTM and CDR2 ANQGSEA. With 1 base removed from V and 4 bases from J, the gap between germline ends came to 20 bases. The CDR3 loop is CSVEGQARKGDYEQYF. The CDR3 DNA sequence: TGCAGCGTTGAAGGACAGGCACGGAAGGGGGATTACGAGCAGTACTTC.

The chain is built from TRBV7-8 and TRBJ2-7; no reliable D call. Germline V gene sequence: CDR1 SGHVS, CDR2 FQNEAQ. V lost 3 bases to trimming and J lost 1 base, with 10 bases between them. The length of the CDR3 is 14 residues. CDR3 in DNA: TGTGCCAGCAGCTTGATAGATAGGTCCTACGAGCAGTACTTC. It is translated as CASSLIDRSYEQYF.

This clonotype was counted only a few times. This chain connects TRBV6-6 to TRBJ1-5; D gene unclear. CDR1 is MNHNY, CDR2 SVGAGI, per germline (reference sequence). The CDR3 is 14 amino acids. Trimming removed 2 bases from V and 2 bases from J, with 7 bases in between. CDR3 residues: CASSYPGGNQPQHF. For the CDR3, the DNA is TGTGCCAGCAGTTACCCTGGTGGCAATCAGCCCCAGCATTTT.

This clonotype has a count of ten or more. V and J are TRBV28 and TRBJ1-2; D gene ambiguous. V shed 5 bases and J shed 5 bases, with 21 bases lying between them. Germline V gene lookup returns CDR1 MDHEN and CDR2 SYDVKM. There are 16 residues in the CDR3. The DNA for the CDR3 is TGTGCCAGCAGTCTTCTCCACTCGAAGGGTGTGTATGGCTACACCTTC. This translates into CASSLLHSKGVYGYTF.

The gene calls are TRBV7-2 and TRBJ1-4, with TRBD1 matching 8 bases. CDR1 and CDR2 from the germline V gene are SGHTA and FQGNSA. CDR3 length: 14 residues. Trimming took 5 bases from V and 12 from J; bases not matched to a gene: 11. The CDR3 DNA follows: TGTGCCAGCAGCACCGACAGGGGCGGCGAAGAACTGTTTTTT. It encodes CASSTDRGGEELFF.

With respect to this clonotype: A much larger clone lies a single base off, so this may be a read error. The J gene is TRBJ2-7, the V gene TRBV12-3 or TRBV12-4; no reliable D call. The J call could be wrong; TRBJ2-5 is a better fit for the DNA end. This CDR3 is 12 amino acids long. For the CDR3, the DNA is TGTGCCGGCAGTCCCCCCCGAGAGACCCAGTACTTC. Its protein product is CAGSPPRETQYF.

This chain uses TRBV11-1 with TRBJ2-2; tentatively, D is TRBD1 (6 bases). Per germline, CDR1 SGHAT and CDR2 FQDESV (reference sequence). The V and J ends lost 4 bases and 0 bases respectively, with 12 bases between them. The CDR3 is 16 residues long. This CDR3 reads CASSSYRVSNTGELFF. DNA of the CDR3: TGTGCCAGCAGCTCGTACAGGGTATCGAACACCGGGGAGCTGTTTTTT. Combining the CDR3 with reference TRBV11-1 and TRBJ2-2 gives the whole variable domain EAEVAQSPRYKITEKSQAVAFWCDPISGHATLYWYRQILGQGPELLVQFQDESVVDDSQLPKDRFSAERLKGVDSTLKIQPAELGDSAMYLCASSSYRVSNTGELFFGEGSRLTVL.

This clonotype turned up a few times. The chain combines TRBV16 with TRBJ2-6; D possibly corresponds to TRBD1 (6 bases). The CDR3 has 18 amino acids. Trimming removed 1 base at V and 2 bases at J, with 15 bases between. Looked up from germline, CDR1 is KGHSY and CDR2 is FQNENV. The CDR3 is CASSQLALQGTGANVLTF. The CDR3 DNA sequence: TGTGCCAGCAGCCAATTGGCTCTACAGGGTACTGGGGCCAACGTCCTGACTTTC.

This clonotype has more than one count but fewer than ten. A clone one base away is much larger, so this may be a read error. This rearrangement joins TRBV6-1 to TRBJ2-7; D ambiguous. The V gene's germline CDR1 is MNHNS and CDR2 SASEGT. V was shortened by 4 bases and J by 3 bases, with 13 bases between the two germline ends. The CDR3 extends over 14 amino acids. In nucleotides, the CDR3 is TGTGCCAGCAGTGGGGCAAATTGGAACTACGAGCAGTACTTC. Translating gives CASSGANWNYEQYF.

Note on this clonotype: A read error may produce the germline difference seen at one junction end. The rearrangement uses TRBV30 and TRBJ1-1; maybe TRBD1 (5 bases). There are 14 residues in the CDR3. Germline CDR1 and CDR2: GTSNPN and SVGIG (reference sequence). CDR3 DNA sequence: TGTACCTGGAGCAGGGCGCGGGGAGGCACTGAAGCTTTCTTT. This gives the protein CTWSRARGGTEAFF.

The CDR3 sequence is CASSCRDRAPGYTF. Written as DNA, the CDR3 is TGTGCCAGCAGTTGTAGGGACAGGGCCCCAGGCTACACCTTC. The chain couples TRBV12-3 or TRBV12-4 to TRBJ1-2, with 9 bases aligning to TRBD1. Trimming removed 4 bases from V and 8 bases from J; junction bases left unmatched: 8. The CDR3 contains 14 residues.

This clonotype was counted between two and nine times. The V gene is TRBV12-3 or TRBV12-4, the J gene TRBJ2-2; either TRBD1 or TRBD2 may supply D (6 bases each). The CDR3 consists of 17 residues. The V gene lost 2 bases and the J gene lost 4 bases, with 17 bases spanning the gap. CDR3 sequence (DNA): TGTGCCAGCAGTTTAAGGTGGGGGGCGCTTGGCACCGGGGAGCTGTTTTTT. Translated: CASSLRWGALGTGELFF.

The chain joins TRBV12-3 or TRBV12-4 to TRBJ1-2; D is perhaps TRBD1 (6 bases). The CDR3 loop spans 16 amino acids. Between the trimmed V and J ends, which lost 5 bases and 5 bases, there was a span of 21 bases. DNA of the CDR3: TGTGCCAGCAGTGCCTCGGCGACAGGACCCTGGTATGGCTACACCTTC. It translates to CASSASATGPWYGYTF.

This clonotype has only a few counts. The J gene is TRBJ1-1, the V gene TRBV9, with unresolved D. Trimming cost V 0 bases and J 0 bases, with 9 bases left between them. The CDR3 has 15 residues. Germline values: CDR1 SGDLS, CDR2 YYNGEE. CDR3 bases: TGTGCCAGCAGCGTAGAGGCCGCCCTGAACACTGAAGCTTTCTTT. This sequence encodes CASSVEAALNTEAFF.

This clonotype was seen ten or more times. The chain employs TRBV10-3 and TRBJ2-7; possible D gene TRBD2, 5 bases. The CDR3 consists of 15 residues. Germline assignment: CDR1 ENHRY and CDR2 SYGVKD. V shed 3 bases and J shed 0 bases, with 12 bases lying between them. The CDR3 DNA sequence: TGTGCCATCAGTGACAGGACCGGAGGCTCCTACGAGCAGTACTTC. The encoded protein is CAISDRTGGSYEQYF.

This clonotype turned up a few times. This rearrangement joins TRBV7-9 to TRBJ2-1, with 10 bases lining up with TRBD2. The germline V gene encodes CDR1 SEHNR and CDR2 FQNEAQ (reference sequence). The CDR3 covers 15 residues. After removal of 5 bases from V and 5 bases from J, the junction contained 6 bases not matched to a gene. Here the CDR3 reads CASSELAGSDNEQFF. The CDR3 coding sequence is TGTGCCAGCAGCGAACTAGCGGGGAGCGACAATGAGCAGTTCTTC.

This rearrangement joins TRBV18 to TRBJ2-1; no reliable D call. This CDR3 has 13 residues. Trimming removed 3 bases from V and 6 bases from J, with 9 bases in between. Germline V CDR1 and CDR2: KGHSH, LQKENI. CDR3 in DNA: TGTGCCAGCTCACCTTTGGGCTTCAATGAGCAGTTCTTC. It encodes CASSPLGFNEQFF.

This clonotype was observed a handful of times. The chain uses TRBV10-3 and TRBJ2-1, with D unresolved. The V end was cut by 5 bases, the J end by 4 bases, with 9 bases between. Germline lookup yields CDR1 ENHRY and CDR2 SYGVKD. The CDR3 has 13 residues. The CDR3 protein is CAISSPDYNEQFF. Here the CDR3 DNA reads TGTGCCATCAGTTCTCCAGATTACAATGAGCAGTTCTTC.

This clonotype has more than one count but fewer than ten. The CDR3 nucleotides are TGCAGTGCTAGAAGAGGGCAGGGAGACAATGAGCAGTACTTC. Encoded protein: CSARRGQGDNEQYF. The V and J genes are TRBV20-1 and TRBJ2-1; the D gene could be TRBD1 or TRBD2 (5 bases each). The J call may be mistaken, given a closer DNA end match to TRBJ2-7. The CDR3 has 14 residues. The germline gives CDR1 DFQATT, CDR2 SNEGSKA (reference sequence).